The entry that follows covers one TCR beta chain sequence. Only in-frame clones appear in the TCRdb table, and some are missing; sequencing was by immunoSEQ multiplex PCR. The sample includes tens of thousands of clones, 94% of them seen just once. CDR1 and CDR2 from the germline V gene are MNHNS and SASEGT. V was pared by 8 bases and J by 6 bases, with 0 bases of the junction left unmatched. The CDR3 consists of 11 residues. This record belongs to a study of technical replicates of blood from a handful of donors. The rearrangement links TRBV6-1 to TRBJ2-4; the match to TRBD2 covers 8 bases. The sequence was obtained from a human donor in good health. Sequencing was done on a sample of T cells isolated from PBMCs. The CDR3 DNA reads TGTGCCAGCCGGGGGGGAAACATTCAGTACTTC. It codes for CASRGGNIQYF.